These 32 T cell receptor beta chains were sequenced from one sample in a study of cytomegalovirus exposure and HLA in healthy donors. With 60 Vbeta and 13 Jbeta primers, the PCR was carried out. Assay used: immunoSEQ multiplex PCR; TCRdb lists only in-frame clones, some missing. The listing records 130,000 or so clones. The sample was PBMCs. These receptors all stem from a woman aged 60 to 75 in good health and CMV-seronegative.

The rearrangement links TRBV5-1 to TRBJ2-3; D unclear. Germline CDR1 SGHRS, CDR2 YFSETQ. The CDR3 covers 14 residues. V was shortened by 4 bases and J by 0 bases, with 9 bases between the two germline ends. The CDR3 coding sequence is TGCGCCAGCAGCCAAGAGCCTAGCACAGATACGCAGTATTTT. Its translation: CASSQEPSTDTQYF.

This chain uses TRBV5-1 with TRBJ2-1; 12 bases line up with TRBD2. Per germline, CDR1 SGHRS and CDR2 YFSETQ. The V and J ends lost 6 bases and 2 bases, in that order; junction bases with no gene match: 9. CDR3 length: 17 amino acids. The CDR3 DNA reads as TGCGCCAGCAACCCTAGCGGGGGGGCCCAAACCTACAATGAGCAGTTCTTC. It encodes CASNPSGGAQTYNEQFF.

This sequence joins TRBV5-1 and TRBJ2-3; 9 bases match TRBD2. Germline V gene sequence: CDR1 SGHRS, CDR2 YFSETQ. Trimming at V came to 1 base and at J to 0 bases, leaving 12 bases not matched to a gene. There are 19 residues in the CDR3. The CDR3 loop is CASSLSYAGGPVSTDTQYF. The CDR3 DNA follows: TGCGCCAGCAGCTTGTCGTATGCGGGAGGGCCCGTTAGCACAGATACGCAGTATTTT. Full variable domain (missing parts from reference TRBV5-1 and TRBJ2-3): KAGVTQTPRYLIKTRGQQVTLSCSPISGHRSVSWYQQTPGQGLQFLFEYFSETQRNKGNFPGRFSGRQFSNSRSEMNVSTLELGDSALYLCASSLSYAGGPVSTDTQYFGPGTRLTVL.

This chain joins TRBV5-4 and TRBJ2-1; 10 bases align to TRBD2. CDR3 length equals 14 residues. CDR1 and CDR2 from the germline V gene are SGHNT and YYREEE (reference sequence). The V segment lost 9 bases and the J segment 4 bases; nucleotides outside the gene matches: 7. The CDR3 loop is CATKAGGLYNEQFF. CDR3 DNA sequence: TGTGCCACCAAAGCGGGGGGGCTTTACAATGAGCAGTTCTTC.

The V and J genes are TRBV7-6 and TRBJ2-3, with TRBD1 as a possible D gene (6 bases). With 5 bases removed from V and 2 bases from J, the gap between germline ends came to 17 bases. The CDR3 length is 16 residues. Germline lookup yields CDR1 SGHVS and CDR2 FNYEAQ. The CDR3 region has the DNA TGTGCCAGCAGCAAGGACAGCAATAGGGTCACAGATACGCAGTATTTT. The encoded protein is CASSKDSNRVTDTQYF. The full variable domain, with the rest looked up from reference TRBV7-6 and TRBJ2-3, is GAGVSQSPRYKVTKRGQDVALRCDPISGHVSLYWYRQALGQGPEFLTYFNYEAQQDKSGLPNDRFSAERPEGSISTLTIQRTEQRDSAMYRCASSKDSNRVTDTQYFGPGTRLTVL.

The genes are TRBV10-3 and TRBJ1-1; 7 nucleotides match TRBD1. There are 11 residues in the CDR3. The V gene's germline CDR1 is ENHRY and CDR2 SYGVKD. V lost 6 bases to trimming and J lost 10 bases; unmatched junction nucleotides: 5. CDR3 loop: CAIRDRDRAFF. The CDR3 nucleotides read TGTGCCATCAGAGACCGGGACAGAGCTTTCTTT.

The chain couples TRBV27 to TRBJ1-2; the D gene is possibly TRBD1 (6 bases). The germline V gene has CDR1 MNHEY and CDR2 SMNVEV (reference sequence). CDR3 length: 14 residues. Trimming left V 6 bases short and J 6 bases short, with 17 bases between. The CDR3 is CASRYQGSANGYTF. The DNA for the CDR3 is TGTGCCAGCAGGTATCAGGGGTCGGCGAATGGCTACACCTTC.

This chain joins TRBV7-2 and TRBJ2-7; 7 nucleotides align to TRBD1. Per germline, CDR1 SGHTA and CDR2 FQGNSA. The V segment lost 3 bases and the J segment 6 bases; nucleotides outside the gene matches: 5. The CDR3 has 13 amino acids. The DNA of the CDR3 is TGTGCCAGCAGCTTTAACAGGGGAAGCGAGCAGTACTTC. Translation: CASSFNRGSEQYF.

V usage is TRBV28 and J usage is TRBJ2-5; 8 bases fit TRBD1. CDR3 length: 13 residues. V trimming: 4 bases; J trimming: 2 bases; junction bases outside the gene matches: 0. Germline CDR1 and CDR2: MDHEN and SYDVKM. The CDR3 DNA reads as TGTGCCAGCAGTTACAGGGGGCAAGAGACCCAGTACTTC. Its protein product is CASSYRGQETQYF.

The CDR3 DNA reads TGTGCCAGCAGCCAGGGACTAGCGGGGTACAATGAGCAGTTCTTC. Amino acid sequence: CASSQGLAGYNEQFF. The chain uses TRBV6-5 and TRBJ2-1, with 13 nucleotides matching TRBD2. The V gene end was trimmed by 6 bases and the J gene end by 4 bases; junction bases not matched to a gene: 3. Germline assignment: CDR1 MNHEY and CDR2 SVGAGI. This CDR3 spans 15 amino acids.

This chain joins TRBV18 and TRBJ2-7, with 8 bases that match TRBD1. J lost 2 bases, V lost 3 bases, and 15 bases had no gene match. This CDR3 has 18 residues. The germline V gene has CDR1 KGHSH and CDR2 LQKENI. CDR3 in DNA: TGTGCCAGCTCACCGCGACAGAGTTCCGGGACAGGCCCCTACGAGCAGTACTTC. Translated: CASSPRQSSGTGPYEQYF.

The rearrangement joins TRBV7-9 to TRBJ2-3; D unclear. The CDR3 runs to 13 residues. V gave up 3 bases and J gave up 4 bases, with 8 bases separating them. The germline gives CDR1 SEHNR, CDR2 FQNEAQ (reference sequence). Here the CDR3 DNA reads TGTGCCAGCAGCTTCCCCGGTGCAGATACGCAGTATTTT. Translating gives CASSFPGADTQYF.

The CDR3 is CASSLFSSGQFNYGYTF. The CDR3 DNA reads as TGCGCCAGCAGCTTGTTTAGTTCCGGACAGTTTAACTATGGCTACACCTTC. The chain links TRBV5-1 to TRBJ1-2, with D possibly TRBD1 on 6 matching bases. Germline CDR1 SGHRS, CDR2 YFSETQ. Trimming removed 1 base at V and 1 base at J, with 17 bases between. CDR3 length: 17 residues.

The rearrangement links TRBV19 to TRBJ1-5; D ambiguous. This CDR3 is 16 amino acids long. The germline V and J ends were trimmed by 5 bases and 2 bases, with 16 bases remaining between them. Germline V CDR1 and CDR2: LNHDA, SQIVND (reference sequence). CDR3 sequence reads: CASSAARPGGNQPQHF. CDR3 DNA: TGTGCCAGTAGTGCCGCCCGTCCCGGGGGCAATCAGCCCCAGCATTTT. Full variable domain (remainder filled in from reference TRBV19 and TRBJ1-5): DGGITQSPKYLFRKEGQNVTLSCEQNLNHDAMYWYRQDPGQGLRLIYYSQIVNDFQKGDIAEGYSVSREKKESFPLTVTSAQKNPTAFYLCASSAARPGGNQPQHFGDGTRLSIL.

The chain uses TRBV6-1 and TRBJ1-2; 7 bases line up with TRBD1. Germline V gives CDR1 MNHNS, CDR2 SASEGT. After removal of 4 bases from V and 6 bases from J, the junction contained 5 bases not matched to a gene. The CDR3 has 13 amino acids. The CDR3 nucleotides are TGTGCCAGCAGTGTACAGGGGACAGATGGCTACACCTTC. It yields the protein CASSVQGTDGYTF.

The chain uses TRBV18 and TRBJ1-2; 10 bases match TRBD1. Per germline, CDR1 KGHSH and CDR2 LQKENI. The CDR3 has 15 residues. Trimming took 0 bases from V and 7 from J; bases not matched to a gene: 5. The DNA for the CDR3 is TGTGCCAGCTCACCACCGGTGACAGGGGGCCTTGGCTACACCTTC. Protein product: CASSPPVTGGLGYTF.

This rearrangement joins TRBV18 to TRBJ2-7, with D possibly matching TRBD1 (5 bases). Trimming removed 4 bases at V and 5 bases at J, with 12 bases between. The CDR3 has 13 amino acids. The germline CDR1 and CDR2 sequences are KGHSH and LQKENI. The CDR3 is CASSLAGSNEQYF. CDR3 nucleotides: TGTGCCAGCTCACTGGCAGGGTCCAACGAGCAGTACTTC.

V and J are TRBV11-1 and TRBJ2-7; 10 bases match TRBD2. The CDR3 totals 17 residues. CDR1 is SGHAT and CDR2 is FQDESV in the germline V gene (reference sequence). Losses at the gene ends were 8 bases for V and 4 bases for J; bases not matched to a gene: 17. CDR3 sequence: CASGTTTSGTYKYEQYF. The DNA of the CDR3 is TGTGCCAGCGGGACAACCACTAGCGGGACCTATAAATACGAGCAGTACTTC.

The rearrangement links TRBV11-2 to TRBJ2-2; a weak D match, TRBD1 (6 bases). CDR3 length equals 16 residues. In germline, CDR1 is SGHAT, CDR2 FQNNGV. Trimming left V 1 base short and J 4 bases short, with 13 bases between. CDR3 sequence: CASSLVPGASTGELFF. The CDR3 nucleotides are TGTGCCAGCAGCTTAGTTCCAGGGGCGAGCACCGGGGAGCTGTTTTTT.

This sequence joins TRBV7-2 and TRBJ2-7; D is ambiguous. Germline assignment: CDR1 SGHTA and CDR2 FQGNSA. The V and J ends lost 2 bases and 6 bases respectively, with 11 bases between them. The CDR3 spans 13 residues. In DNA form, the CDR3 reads TGTGCCAGCAGCTTACAACTGCCGTTCGAGCAGTACTTC. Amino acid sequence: CASSLQLPFEQYF.

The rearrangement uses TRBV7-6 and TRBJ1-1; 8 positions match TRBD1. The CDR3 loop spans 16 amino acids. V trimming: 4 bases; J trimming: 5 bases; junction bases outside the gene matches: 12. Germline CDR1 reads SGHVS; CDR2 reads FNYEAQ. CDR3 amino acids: CASSSDAGQGGTEAFF. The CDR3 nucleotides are TGTGCCAGCAGCTCGGATGCCGGACAGGGCGGAACTGAAGCTTTCTTT.

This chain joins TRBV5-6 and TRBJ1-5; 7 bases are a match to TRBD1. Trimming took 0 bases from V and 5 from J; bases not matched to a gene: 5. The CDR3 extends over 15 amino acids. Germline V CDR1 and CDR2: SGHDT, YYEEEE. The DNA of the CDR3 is TGTGCCAGCAGCTTGGGGACAGGATGGGATCAGCCCCAGCATTTT. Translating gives CASSLGTGWDQPQHF.

CDR3 sequence (DNA): TGTGCCAGCAGCCAGACAGGGAAAGCCAAAAACATTCAGTACTTC. Translation gives CASSQTGKAKNIQYF. The chain joins TRBV13 to TRBJ2-4; 7 nucleotides match TRBD1. The CDR3 is 15 residues long. The V gene's germline CDR1 is PRHDT and CDR2 FYEKMQ (reference sequence). J was trimmed by 0 bases and V by 5 bases; bases with no gene match: 4.

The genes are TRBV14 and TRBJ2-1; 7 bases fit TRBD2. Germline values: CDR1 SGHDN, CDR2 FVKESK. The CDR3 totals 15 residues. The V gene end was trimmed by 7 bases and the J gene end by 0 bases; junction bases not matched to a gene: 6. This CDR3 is CASTPSGSSYNEQFF. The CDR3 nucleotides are TGTGCCAGCACCCCTAGCGGTAGCTCCTACAATGAGCAGTTCTTC.

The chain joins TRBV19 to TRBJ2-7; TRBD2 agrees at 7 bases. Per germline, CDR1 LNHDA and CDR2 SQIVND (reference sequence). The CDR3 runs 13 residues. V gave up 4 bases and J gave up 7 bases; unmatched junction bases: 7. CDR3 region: CASSTGLVGEQYF. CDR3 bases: TGTGCCAGTAGTACAGGACTAGTAGGTGAGCAGTACTTC.

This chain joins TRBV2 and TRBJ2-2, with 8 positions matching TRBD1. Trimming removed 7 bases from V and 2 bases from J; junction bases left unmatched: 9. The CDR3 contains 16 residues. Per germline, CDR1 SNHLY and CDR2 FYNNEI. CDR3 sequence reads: CASTRGAGGNTGELFF. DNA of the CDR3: TGTGCCAGCACAAGGGGGGCAGGGGGCAACACCGGGGAGCTGTTTTTT.

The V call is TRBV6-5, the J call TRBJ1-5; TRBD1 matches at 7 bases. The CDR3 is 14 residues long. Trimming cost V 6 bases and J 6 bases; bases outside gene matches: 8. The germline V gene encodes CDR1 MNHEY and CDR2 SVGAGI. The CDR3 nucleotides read TGTGCCAGCAGCCCCGGGACAGATACTCAGCCCCAGCATTTT. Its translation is CASSPGTDTQPQHF.

CDR3 residues: CASSFGLAGFYEQYF. In nucleotides, the CDR3 is TGCGCCAGCAGCTTCGGACTAGCGGGGTTCTACGAGCAGTACTTC. V usage is TRBV5-1 and J usage is TRBJ2-7; 12 positions agree with TRBD2. J lost 3 bases, V lost 2 bases, and 3 bases had no gene match. The CDR3 contains 15 residues. Germline V gene lookup returns CDR1 SGHRS and CDR2 YFSETQ.

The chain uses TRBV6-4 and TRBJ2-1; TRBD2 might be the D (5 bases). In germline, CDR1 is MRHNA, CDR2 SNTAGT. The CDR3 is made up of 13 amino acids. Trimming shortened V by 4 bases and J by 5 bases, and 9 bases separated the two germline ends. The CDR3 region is CASSVLANNEQFF. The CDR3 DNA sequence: TGTGCCAGCAGTGTGTTAGCGAACAATGAGCAGTTCTTC.

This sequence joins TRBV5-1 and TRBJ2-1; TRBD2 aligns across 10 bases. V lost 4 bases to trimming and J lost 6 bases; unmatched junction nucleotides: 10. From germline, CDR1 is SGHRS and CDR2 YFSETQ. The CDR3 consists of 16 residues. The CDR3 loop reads CASSVGRAGGLNEQFF. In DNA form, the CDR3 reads TGCGCCAGCAGCGTCGGGCGAGCGGGGGGGCTCAATGAGCAGTTCTTC.

The CDR3 DNA sequence: TGTGCCAGCAGCCCAGGGTCAGCCGCATATGGCTACACCTTC. Translation gives CASSPGSAAYGYTF. V is TRBV6-4 and J is TRBJ1-2; D may be TRBD1 (5 bases). Germline assignment: CDR1 MRHNA and CDR2 SNTAGT. This CDR3 is built from 14 residues. Trimming took 6 bases from V and 5 from J, leaving 16 bases between them.

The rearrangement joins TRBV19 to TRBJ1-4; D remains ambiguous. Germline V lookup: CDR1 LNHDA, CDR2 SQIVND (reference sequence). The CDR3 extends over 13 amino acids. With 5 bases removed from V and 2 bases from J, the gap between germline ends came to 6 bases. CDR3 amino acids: CASSPVTNEKLFF. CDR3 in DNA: TGTGCCAGTAGTCCCGTCACTAATGAAAAACTGTTTTTT. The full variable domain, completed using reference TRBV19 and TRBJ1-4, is DGGITQSPKYLFRKEGQNVTLSCEQNLNHDAMYWYRQDPGQGLRLIYYSQIVNDFQKGDIAEGYSVSREKKESFPLTVTSAQKNPTAFYLCASSPVTNEKLFFGSGTQLSVL.